The 9 T cell receptor beta chains below were found in one sample sequenced in a study of T-cell reconstitution after alpha-beta-depleted transplantation in children listed by TCRdb under 2016. The library was generated by PCR. TCRdb records Illumina HiSeq 2500 as the sequencer. TCR libraries were prepared with molecular barcoding, using unique molecular identifiers to normalize TCRbeta repertoire quantification. In TCRdb, the public reads were trimmed at Q25 with fastp and aligned with MiXCR, with productive beta chains retained. Under each unique CDR3 protein, matching rows form one entry showing the most common genes and DNA. The sample includes under 850,000 distinct CDR3 sequences, with around 12% observed a single time. The ten most abundant clones make up around 0.79% of the sample. The meaning of the sample's treatment or condition label: allogeneic hematopoietic cell transplantation with graft depleted of TCRalphabeta T cells and CD19 B cells.

Material: PBMCs, obtained before TCRalphabeta/CD19-depleted stem cell transplant. These receptors were collected from a girl aged 2-10 years with congenital amegakaryocytic thrombocytopenia, due to receive a stem cell transplant.

This clonotype was detected ten times or more. This sequence joins TRBV5-1 and TRBJ1-5; the D gene is possibly TRBD1 (5 bases). This CDR3 region has 14 residues. Trimming took 5 bases from V and 8 from J, leaving 17 bases between them. Germline V gene data show CDR1 as SGHRS and CDR2 as YFSETQ. This CDR3 reads CASSFQGLEEPQHF. CDR3 in DNA: TGCGCCAGCAGTTTCCAGGGACTTGAGGAGCCCCAGCATTTT.

The chain has TRBV7-8 and TRBJ2-1; D may correspond to TRBD1 or TRBD2 (5 bases each). Germline CDR1 and CDR2: SGHVS and FQNEAQ. The V gene lost 5 bases and the J gene lost 3 bases, with 14 bases spanning the gap. The length of the CDR3 is 15 residues. This chain's CDR3 is CASSRTGPSYNEQFF. The DNA of the CDR3 is TGTGCCAGCAGCCGCACGGGACCCAGCTACAATGAGCAGTTCTTC.

In the case of this clonotype: This clone may be a read error of a much larger clone one base away. The chain is built from TRBV7-8 and TRBJ2-3; 7 positions agree with TRBD1. The CDR3 is 15 residues long. Germline V gives CDR1 SGHVS, CDR2 FQNEAQ. The CDR3 region has the DNA TGTGCCAACAGCACAGGGGTGGTTAGCACAGATACGCAGTATTTT. It yields the protein CANSTGVVSTDTQYF.

The rearrangement uses TRBV7-9 and TRBJ2-5, with 8 bases lining up with TRBD2. The CDR3 sequence is 14 residues long. In germline, CDR1 is SEHNR, CDR2 FQNEAQ (reference sequence). V shed 8 bases and J 5 bases; nucleotides not matched to a gene: 10. The CDR3 is CASLGGRWKETQYF. The CDR3 region has the DNA TGTGCCAGCCTGGGCGGGAGGTGGAAGGAGACCCAGTACTTC.

The sample holds many counts of this clonotype. The V and J genes are TRBV12-3 or TRBV12-4 and TRBJ1-5, with TRBD1 as a possible D gene (5 bases). The CDR3 is 14 amino acids. Deletions cut 5 bases from V and 4 bases from J, with 12 bases between. This CDR3 reads CASSPGRRNQPQHF. Written as DNA, the CDR3 is TGTGCCAGCAGTCCGGGACGGAGAAATCAGCCCCAGCATTTT.

This clonotype was counted a few times. The gene calls are TRBV20-1 and TRBJ2-5; D is perhaps TRBD1 (5 bases). The CDR3 is made up of 14 amino acids. V lost 3 bases and J lost 4, with 15 bases in between. Germline assignment: CDR1 DFQATT and CDR2 SNEGSKA (reference sequence). CDR3 nucleotide sequence: TGCAGTGCTAGGGGGCAGGGAAGGGGAGAGACCCAGTACTTC. It yields the protein CSARGQGRGETQYF.

CDR3: CSALGGRAVDTQYF. The CDR3 bases are TGCAGTGCTTTGGGCGGGAGGGCCGTAGATACGCAGTATTTT. The chain carries TRBV20-1 and TRBJ2-3, with 9 bases identical to TRBD2. This CDR3 is 14 amino acids long. Germline trimming cut 5 bases from V and 5 bases from J; bases unmatched to any gene: 8. Germline CDR1 reads DFQATT; CDR2 reads SNEGSKA (reference sequence).

This clonotype was recorded a few times. This chain uses TRBV3-1 with TRBJ2-3, with 8 bases fitting TRBD2. Germline V lookup: CDR1 LGHDT, CDR2 YNNKEL (reference sequence). This CDR3 comprises 16 residues. The ends lost 4 bases at V and 1 base at J; junction bases unmatched: 7. Here the CDR3 DNA reads TGTGCCAGCAGCCGTCCGGGACTAGGAGGCACAGATACGCAGTATTTT. Translated, it gives CASSRPGLGGTDTQYF.

Only a few counts were recorded for this clonotype. V usage is TRBV28 and J usage is TRBJ2-7; 11 nucleotides align to TRBD2. V trimming: 5 bases; J trimming: 2 bases; junction bases outside the gene matches: 5. Germline-derived CDR1 and CDR2 are MDHEN and SYDVKM. The CDR3 consists of 15 residues. In nucleotides, the CDR3 is TGTGCCAGCAGTACAGGACTAGCGGGTCCCTACGAGCAGTACTTC. This encodes CASSTGLAGPYEQYF.